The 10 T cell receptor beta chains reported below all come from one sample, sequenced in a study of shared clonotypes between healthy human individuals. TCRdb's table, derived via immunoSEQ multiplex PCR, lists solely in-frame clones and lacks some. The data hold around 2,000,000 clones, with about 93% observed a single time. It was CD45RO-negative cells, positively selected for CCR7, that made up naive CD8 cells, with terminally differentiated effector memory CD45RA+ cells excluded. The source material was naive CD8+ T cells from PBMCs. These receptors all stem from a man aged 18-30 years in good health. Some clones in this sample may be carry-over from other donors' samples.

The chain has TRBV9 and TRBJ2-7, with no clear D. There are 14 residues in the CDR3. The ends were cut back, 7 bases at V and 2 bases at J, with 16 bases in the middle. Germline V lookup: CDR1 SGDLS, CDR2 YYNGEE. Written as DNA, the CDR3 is TGTGCCAGCCCCCAGCTTAGGGCAGCCTACGAGCAGTACTTC. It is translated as CASPQLRAAYEQYF.

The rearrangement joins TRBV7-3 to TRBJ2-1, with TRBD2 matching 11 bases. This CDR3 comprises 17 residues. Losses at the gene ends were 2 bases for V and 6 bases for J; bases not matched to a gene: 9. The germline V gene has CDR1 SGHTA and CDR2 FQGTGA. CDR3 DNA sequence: TGTGCCAGCAGCTTATCGAGTCGGCTAGCGGGAGGCAATGAGCAGTTCTTC. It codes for CASSLSSRLAGGNEQFF.

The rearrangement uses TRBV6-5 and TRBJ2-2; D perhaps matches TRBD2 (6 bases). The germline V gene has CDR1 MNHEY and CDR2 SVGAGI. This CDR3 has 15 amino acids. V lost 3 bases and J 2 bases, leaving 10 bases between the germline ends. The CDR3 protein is CASSYAGLNTGELFF. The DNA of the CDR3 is TGTGCCAGCAGTTATGCGGGATTAAACACCGGGGAGCTGTTTTTT.

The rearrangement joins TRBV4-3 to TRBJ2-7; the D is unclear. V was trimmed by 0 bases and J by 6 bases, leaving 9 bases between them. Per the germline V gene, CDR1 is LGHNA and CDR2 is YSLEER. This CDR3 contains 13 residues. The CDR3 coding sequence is TGCGCCAGCAGCCAAGATCGATCCGTCGAGCAGTACTTC. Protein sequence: CASSQDRSVEQYF.

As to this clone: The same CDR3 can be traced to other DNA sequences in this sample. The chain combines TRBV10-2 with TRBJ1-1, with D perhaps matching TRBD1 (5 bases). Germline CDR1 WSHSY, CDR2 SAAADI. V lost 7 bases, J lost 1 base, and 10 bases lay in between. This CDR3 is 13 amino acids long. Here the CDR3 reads CASKGQGNTEAFF. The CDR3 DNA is TGCGCCAGCAAGGGGCAAGGGAACACTGAAGCTTTCTTT.

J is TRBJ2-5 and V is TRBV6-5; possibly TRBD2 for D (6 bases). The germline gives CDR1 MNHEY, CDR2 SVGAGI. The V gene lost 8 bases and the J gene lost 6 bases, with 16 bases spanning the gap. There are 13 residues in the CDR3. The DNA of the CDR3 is TGTGCCAGCCCCTCGACTAGTTCGAAGACCCAGTACTTC. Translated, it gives CASPSTSSKTQYF.

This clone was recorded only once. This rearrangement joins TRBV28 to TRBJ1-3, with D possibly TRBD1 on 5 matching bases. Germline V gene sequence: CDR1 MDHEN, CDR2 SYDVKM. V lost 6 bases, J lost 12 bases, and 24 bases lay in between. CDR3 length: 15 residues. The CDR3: CASRATGTPGKNIYF. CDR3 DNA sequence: TGTGCCAGCAGAGCCACTGGGACTCCCGGAAAAAACATATATTTT.

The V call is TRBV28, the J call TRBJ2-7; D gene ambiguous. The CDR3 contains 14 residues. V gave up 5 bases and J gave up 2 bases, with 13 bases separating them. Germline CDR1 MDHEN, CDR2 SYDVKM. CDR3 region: CASSPQTYTYEQYF. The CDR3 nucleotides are TGTGCCAGCAGTCCCCAGACGTATACCTACGAGCAGTACTTC.

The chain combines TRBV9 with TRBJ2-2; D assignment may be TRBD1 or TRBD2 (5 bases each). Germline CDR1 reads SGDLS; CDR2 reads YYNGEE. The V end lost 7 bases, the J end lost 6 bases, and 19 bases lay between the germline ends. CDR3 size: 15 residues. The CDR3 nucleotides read TGTGCCAGCTCCGGCATGGGACCTGGGGCCGGGGAGCTGTTTTTT. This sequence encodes CASSGMGPGAGELFF.

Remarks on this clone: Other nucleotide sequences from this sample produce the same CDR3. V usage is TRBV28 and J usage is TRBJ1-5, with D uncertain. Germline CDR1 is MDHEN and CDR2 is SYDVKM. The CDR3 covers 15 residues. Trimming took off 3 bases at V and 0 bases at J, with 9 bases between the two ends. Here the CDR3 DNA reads TGTGCCAGCAGTTTCTTTGCCTATAGCAATCAGCCCCAGCATTTT. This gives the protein CASSFFAYSNQPQHF.